This paragraph covers one T cell receptor beta chain sequence. The CDR3 extends over 13 amino acids. The germline CDR1 and CDR2 sequences are SNHLY and FYNNEI. The ends were cut back, 5 bases at V and 3 bases at J, with 10 bases in the middle. These data originate in a study of blood T cell repertoires in COVID-19. As for the study in general: The United States, Italy and Spain provided the acute and convalescent COVID-19 samples.

Seattle patients were enrolled during active infection and followed longitudinally. As handled by the study authors: Amplification with reference gene primers provided the estimates of nucleated cell counts. The data were produced by immunoSEQ multiplex PCR, yet TCRdb's version contains in-frame clones alone and is incomplete. V and J calls and clone size come straight from that table; D and trimming were deduced from the DNA. This table has some 180,000 clones, roughly four fifths appearing once. The origin of this receptor is an elderly woman with COVID-19, enrolled during active disease. Input material: peripheral blood. The chain employs TRBV2 and TRBJ1-2, with a tentative D call TRBD1 (6 bases). Written as DNA, the CDR3 is TGTGCCAGCAGTCGACAGGACTACTATGGCTACACCTTC. Translated: CASSRQDYYGYTF.